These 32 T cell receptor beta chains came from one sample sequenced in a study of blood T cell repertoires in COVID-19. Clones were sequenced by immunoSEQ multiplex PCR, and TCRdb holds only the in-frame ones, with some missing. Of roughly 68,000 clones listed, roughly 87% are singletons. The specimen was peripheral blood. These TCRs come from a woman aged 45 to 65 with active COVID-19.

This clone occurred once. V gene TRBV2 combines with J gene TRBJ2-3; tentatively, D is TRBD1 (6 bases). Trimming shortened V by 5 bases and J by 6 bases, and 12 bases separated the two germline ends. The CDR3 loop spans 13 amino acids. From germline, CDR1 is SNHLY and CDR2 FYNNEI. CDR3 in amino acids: CASSRGRSDTQYF. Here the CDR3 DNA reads TGTGCCAGCAGTAGGGGGAGATCGGATACGCAGTATTTT. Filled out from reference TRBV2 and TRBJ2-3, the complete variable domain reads EPEVTQTPSHQVTQMGQEVILRCVPISNHLYFYWYRQILGQKVEFLVSFYNNEISEKSEIFDDQFSVERPDGSNFTLKIRSTKLEDSAMYFCASSRGRSDTQYFGPGTRLTVL.

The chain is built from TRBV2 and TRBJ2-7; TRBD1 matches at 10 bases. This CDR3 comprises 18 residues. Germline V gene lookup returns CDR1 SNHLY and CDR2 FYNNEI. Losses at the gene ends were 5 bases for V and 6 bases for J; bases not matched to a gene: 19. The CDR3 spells CASSPSGTGVRFIREQYF. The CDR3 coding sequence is TGTGCCAGCAGTCCGTCCGGGACAGGGGTGCGGTTTATTCGCGAGCAGTACTTC.

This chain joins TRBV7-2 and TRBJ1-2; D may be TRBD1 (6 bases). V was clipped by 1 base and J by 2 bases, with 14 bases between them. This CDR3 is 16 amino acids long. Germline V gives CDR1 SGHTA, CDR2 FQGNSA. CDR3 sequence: CASSLVVGARNYGYTF. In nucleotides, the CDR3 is TGTGCCAGCAGCTTAGTAGTGGGGGCGAGGAACTATGGCTACACCTTC. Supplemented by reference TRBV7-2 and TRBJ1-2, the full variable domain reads GAGVSQSPSNKVTEKGKDVELRCDPISGHTALYWYRQSLGQGLEFLIYFQGNSAPDKSGLPSDRFSAERTGGSVSTLTIQRTQQEDSAVYLCASSLVVGARNYGYTFGSGTRLTVV.

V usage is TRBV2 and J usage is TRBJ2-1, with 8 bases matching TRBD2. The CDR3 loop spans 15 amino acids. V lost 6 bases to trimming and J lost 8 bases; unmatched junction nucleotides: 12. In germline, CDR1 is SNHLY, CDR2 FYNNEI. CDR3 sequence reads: CASRILSGNAYEQFF. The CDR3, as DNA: TGTGCCAGCAGGATACTTAGCGGGAACGCCTATGAGCAGTTCTTC. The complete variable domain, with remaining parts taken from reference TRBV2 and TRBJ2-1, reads EPEVTQTPSHQVTQMGQEVILRCVPISNHLYFYWYRQILGQKVEFLVSFYNNEISEKSEIFDDQFSVERPDGSNFTLKIRSTKLEDSAMYFCASRILSGNAYEQFFGPGTRLTVL.

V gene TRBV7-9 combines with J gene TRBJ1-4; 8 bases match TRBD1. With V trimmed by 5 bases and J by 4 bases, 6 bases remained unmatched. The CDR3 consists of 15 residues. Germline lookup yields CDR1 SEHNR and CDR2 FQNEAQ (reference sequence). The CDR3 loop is CASSTDRGFNEKLFF. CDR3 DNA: TGTGCCAGCAGCACCGACAGGGGCTTTAATGAAAAACTGTTTTTT.

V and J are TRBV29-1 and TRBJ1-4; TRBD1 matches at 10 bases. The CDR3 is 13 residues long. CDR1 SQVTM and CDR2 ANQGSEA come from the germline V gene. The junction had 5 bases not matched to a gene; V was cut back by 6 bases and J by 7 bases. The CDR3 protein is CSVLTGGLEKLFF. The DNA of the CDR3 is TGCAGCGTATTGACAGGGGGCCTTGAAAAACTGTTTTTT.

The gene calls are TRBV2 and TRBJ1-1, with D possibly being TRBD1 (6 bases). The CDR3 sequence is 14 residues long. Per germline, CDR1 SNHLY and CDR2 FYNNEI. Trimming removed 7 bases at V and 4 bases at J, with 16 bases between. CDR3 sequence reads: CASIPQGMSTEAFF. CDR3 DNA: TGTGCCAGCATTCCACAGGGTATGAGCACTGAAGCTTTCTTT.

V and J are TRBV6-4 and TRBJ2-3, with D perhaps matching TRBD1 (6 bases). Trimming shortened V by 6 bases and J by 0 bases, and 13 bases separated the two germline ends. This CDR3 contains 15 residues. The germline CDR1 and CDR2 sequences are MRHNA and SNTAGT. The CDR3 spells CASSLQGTSTDTQYF. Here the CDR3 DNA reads TGTGCCAGCAGCCTACAGGGAACTAGCACAGATACGCAGTATTTT.

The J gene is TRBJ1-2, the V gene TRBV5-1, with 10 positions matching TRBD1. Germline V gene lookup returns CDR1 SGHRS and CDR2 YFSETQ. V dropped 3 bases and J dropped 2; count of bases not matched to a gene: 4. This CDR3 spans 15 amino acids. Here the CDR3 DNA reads TGCGCCAGCAGCTCACCGGGACAGGGGAACTATGGCTACACCTTC. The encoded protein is CASSSPGQGNYGYTF. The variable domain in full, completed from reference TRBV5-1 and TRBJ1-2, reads KAGVTQTPRYLIKTRGQQVTLSCSPISGHRSVSWYQQTPGQGLQFLFEYFSETQRNKGNFPGRFSGRQFSNSRSEMNVSTLELGDSALYLCASSSPGQGNYGYTFGSGTRLTVV.

The CDR3 sequence is CASSSRTGGNLNGYTF. The CDR3 DNA sequence: TGTGCCAGCAGCTCTCGGACAGGGGGTAATTTAAATGGCTACACCTTC. This chain connects TRBV7-9 to TRBJ1-2; 10 bases match TRBD1. This CDR3 region has 16 residues. J lost 6 bases, V lost 4 bases, and 11 bases had no gene match. CDR1 is SEHNR, CDR2 FQNEAQ, per germline (reference sequence).

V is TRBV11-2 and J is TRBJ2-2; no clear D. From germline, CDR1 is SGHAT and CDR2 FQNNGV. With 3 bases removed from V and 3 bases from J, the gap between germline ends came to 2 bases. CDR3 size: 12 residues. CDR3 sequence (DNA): TGTGCCAGCAGCTTCGACACCGGGGAGCTGTTTTTT. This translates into CASSFDTGELFF.

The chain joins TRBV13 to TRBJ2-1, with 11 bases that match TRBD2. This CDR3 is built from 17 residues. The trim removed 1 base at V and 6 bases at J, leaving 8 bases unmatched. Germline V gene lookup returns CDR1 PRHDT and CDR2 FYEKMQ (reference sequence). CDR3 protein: CASSLVSGRALFNEQFF. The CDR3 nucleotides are TGTGCCAGCAGCTTAGTTAGCGGGAGGGCCCTTTTCAATGAGCAGTTCTTC.

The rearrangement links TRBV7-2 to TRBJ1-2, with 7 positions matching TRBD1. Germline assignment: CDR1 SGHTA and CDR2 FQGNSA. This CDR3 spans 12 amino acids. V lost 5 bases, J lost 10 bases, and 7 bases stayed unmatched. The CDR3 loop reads CASSPGTALYTF. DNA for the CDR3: TGTGCCAGCAGCCCGGGGACAGCCCTCTACACCTTC.

The CDR3 protein is CASSPTGQVALRAGNTIYF. As DNA, the CDR3 is TGTGCCAGCTCACCTACTGGACAGGTGGCCCTTCGGGCTGGAAACACCATATATTTT. The chain is built from TRBV18 and TRBJ1-3; TRBD1 matches at 7 bases. Germline V gives CDR1 KGHSH, CDR2 LQKENI. The V gene end was trimmed by 3 bases and the J gene end by 2 bases; junction bases not matched to a gene: 16. CDR3 length: 19 amino acids.

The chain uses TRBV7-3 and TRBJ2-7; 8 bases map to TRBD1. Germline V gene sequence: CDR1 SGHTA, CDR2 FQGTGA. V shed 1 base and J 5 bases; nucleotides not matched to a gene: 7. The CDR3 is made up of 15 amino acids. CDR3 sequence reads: CASSLNGQGFDEQYF. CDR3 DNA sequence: TGTGCCAGCAGCTTAAATGGACAGGGTTTTGACGAGCAGTACTTC.

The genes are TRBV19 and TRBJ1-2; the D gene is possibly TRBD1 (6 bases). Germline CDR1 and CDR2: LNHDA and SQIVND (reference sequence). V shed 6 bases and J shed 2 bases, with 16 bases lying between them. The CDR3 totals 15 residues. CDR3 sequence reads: CASSRGHSGNYGYTF. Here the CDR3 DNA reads TGTGCCAGTAGCCGGGGACATTCAGGCAACTATGGCTACACCTTC.

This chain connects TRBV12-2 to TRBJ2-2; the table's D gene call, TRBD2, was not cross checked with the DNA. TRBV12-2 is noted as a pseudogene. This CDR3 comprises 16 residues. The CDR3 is CASRLLTSPNTGELFF. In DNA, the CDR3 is TGTGCAAGTCGCCTACTAACTAGTCCGAACACCGGGGAGCTGTTTTTT.

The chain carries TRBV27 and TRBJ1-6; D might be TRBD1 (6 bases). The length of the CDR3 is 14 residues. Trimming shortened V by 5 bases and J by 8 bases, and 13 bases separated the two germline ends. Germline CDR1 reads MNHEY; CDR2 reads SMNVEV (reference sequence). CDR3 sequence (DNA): TGTGCCAGCAGTGCTACAGGGACGCATTCACCCCTCCACTTT. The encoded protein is CASSATGTHSPLHF.

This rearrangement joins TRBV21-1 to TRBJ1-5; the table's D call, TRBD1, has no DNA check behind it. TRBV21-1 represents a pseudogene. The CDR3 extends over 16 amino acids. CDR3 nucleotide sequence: TGTGCCAGCAGCAGCCGGGACAGGCCTAGCAATCAGCCCCAGCATTTT. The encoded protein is CASSSRDRPSNQPQHF.

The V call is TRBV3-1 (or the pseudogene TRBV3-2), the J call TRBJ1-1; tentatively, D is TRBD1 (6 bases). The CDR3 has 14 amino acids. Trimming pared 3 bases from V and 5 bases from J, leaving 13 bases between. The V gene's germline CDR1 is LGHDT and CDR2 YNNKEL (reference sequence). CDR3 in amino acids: CASSHQGKRTEAFF. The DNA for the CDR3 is TGTGCCAGCAGCCATCAGGGGAAACGGACTGAAGCTTTCTTT.

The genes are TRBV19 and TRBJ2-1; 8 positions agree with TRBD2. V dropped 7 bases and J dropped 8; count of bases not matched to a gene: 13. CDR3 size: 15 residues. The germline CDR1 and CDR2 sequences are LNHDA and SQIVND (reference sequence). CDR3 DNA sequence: TGTGCCAGTACTTTTAGTGCGGGAGGAATCGATGAGCAGTTCTTC. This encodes CASTFSAGGIDEQFF.

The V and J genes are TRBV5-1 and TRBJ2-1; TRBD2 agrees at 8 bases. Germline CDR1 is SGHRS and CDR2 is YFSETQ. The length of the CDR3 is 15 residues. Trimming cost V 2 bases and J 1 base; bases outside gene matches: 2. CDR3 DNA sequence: TGCGCCAGCAGCTTATCGGGGGGGTCCTACAATGAGCAGTTCTTC. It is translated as CASSLSGGSYNEQFF.

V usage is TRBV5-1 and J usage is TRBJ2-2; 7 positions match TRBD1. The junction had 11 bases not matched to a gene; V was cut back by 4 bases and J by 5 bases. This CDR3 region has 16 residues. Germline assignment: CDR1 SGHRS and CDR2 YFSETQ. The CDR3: CASSVDRDRPTGELFF. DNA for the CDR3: TGCGCCAGCAGCGTTGACCGGGACAGACCTACCGGGGAGCTGTTTTTT. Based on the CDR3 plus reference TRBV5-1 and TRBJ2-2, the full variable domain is KAGVTQTPRYLIKTRGQQVTLSCSPISGHRSVSWYQQTPGQGLQFLFEYFSETQRNKGNFPGRFSGRQFSNSRSEMNVSTLELGDSALYLCASSVDRDRPTGELFFGEGSRLTVL.

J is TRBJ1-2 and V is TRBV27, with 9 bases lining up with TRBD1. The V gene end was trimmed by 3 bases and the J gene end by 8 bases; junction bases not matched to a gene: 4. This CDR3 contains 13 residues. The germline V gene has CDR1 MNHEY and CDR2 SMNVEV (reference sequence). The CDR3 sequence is CASSFQDRGGYTF. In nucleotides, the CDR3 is TGTGCCAGCAGTTTTCAGGACAGGGGCGGCTACACCTTC.

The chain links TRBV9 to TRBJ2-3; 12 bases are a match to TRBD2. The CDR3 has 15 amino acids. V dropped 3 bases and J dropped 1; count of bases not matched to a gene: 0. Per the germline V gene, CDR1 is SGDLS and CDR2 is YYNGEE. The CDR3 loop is CASSGTSGGTDTQYF. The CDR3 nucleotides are TGTGCCAGCAGCGGGACTAGCGGGGGCACAGATACGCAGTATTTT.

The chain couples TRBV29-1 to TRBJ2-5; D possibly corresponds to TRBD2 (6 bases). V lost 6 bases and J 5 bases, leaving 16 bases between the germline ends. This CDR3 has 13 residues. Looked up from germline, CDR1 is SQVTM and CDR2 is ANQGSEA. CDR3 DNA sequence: TGCAGCGTGCCGGGACTCTGGGCGGAGACCCAGTACTTC. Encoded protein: CSVPGLWAETQYF. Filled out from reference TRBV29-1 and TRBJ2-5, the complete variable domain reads SAVISQKPSRDICQRGTSLTIQCQVDSQVTMMFWYRQQPGQSLTLIATANQGSEATYESGFVIDKFPISRPNLTFSTLTVSNMSPEDSSIYLCSVPGLWAETQYFGPGTRLLVL.

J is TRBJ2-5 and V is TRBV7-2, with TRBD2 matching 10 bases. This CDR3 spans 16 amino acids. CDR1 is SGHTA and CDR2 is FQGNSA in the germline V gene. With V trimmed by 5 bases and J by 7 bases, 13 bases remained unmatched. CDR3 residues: CASSPHPSGRSVTQYF. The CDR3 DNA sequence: TGTGCCAGCAGCCCCCATCCTAGCGGGAGAAGTGTGACCCAGTACTTC.

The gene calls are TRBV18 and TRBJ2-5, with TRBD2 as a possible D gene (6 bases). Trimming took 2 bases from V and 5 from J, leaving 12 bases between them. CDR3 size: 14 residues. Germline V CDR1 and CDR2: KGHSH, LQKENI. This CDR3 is CASSPKGGSETQYF. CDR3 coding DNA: TGTGCCAGCTCACCAAAAGGAGGGTCTGAGACCCAGTACTTC. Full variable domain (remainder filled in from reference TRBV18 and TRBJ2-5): NAGVMQNPRHLVRRRGQEARLRCSPMKGHSHVYWYRQLPEEGLKFMVYLQKENIIDESGMPKERFSAEFPKEGPSILRIQQVVRGDSAAYFCASSPKGGSETQYFGPGTRLLVL.

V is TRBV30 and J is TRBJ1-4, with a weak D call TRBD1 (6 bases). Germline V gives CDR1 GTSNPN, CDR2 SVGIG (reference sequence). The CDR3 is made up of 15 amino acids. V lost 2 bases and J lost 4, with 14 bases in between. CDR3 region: CAWSLGGGSNEKLFF. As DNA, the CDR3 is TGTGCCTGGAGTCTCGGCGGGGGCAGTAATGAAAAACTGTTTTTT.

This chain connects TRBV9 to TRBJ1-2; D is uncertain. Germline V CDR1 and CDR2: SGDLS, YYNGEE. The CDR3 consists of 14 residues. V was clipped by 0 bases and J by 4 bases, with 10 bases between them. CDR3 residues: CASSVVPLPYGYTF. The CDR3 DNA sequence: TGTGCCAGCAGCGTAGTTCCACTACCCTATGGCTACACCTTC.

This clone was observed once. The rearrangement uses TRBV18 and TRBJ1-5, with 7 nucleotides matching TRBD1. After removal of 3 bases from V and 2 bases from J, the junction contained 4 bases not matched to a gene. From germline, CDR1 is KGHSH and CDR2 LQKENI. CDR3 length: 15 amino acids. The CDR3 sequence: CASSPQGQGNQPQHF. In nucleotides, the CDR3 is TGTGCCAGCTCACCTCAAGGACAGGGCAATCAGCCCCAGCATTTT.

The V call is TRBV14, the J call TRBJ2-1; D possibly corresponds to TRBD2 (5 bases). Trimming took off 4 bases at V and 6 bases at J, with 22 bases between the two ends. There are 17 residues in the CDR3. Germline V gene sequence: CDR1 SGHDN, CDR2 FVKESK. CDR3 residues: CASSRASLWRSVNEQFF. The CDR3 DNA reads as TGTGCCAGCAGCCGCGCGTCTCTCTGGAGGTCGGTCAATGAGCAGTTCTTC.